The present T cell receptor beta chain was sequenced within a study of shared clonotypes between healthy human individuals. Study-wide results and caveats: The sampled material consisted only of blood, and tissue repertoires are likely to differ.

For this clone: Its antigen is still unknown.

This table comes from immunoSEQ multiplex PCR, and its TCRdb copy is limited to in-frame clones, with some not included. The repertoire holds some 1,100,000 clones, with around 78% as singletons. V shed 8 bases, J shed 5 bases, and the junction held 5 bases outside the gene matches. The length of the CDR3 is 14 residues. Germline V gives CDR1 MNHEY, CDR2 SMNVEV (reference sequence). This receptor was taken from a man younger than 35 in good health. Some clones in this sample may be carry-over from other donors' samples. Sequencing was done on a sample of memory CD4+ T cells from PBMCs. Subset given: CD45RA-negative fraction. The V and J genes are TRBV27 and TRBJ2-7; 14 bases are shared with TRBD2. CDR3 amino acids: CASSKGLAGDEQYF. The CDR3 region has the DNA TGTGCCAGCTCCAAGGGACTAGCGGGAGACGAGCAGTACTTC.